These T cell receptor beta chains were read from a single sample in a study of T cells in Graves' hyperthyroidism and ophthalmopathy. A single record per CDR3 protein comes from TCRdb applying MiXCR to the multiplex PCR reads. The sample consists of 250,000 to 400,000 distinct CDR3 sequences, roughly an eighth of them appearing once. The sample was blood. The receptors originated from a woman in her thirties or forties with Graves' ophthalmopathy. CDR3s include the opening cysteine and the closing phenylalanine or tryptophan. Fields, in order: CDR3 length, V gene, J gene, CDR3 protein.

cdr3_length: 17; v_call: TRBV18; j_call: TRBJ1-2; cdr3_aa: CASSPGEDRALAGGYTF
cdr3_length: 14; v_call: TRBV5-1; j_call: TRBJ2-5; cdr3_aa: CASSLVLAQETQYF
cdr3_length: 15; v_call: TRBV6-1; j_call: TRBJ1-6; cdr3_aa: CASIQKGKNNSPLHF
cdr3_length: 14; v_call: TRBV27; j_call: TRBJ1-2; cdr3_aa: CASRSQGGHSGYTF
cdr3_length: 14; v_call: TRBV20-1; j_call: TRBJ2-7; cdr3_aa: CSARAGLAVYEQYF
cdr3_length: 16; v_call: TRBV11-2; j_call: TRBJ1-4; cdr3_aa: CASSLAPRATGEKLFF
cdr3_length: 13; v_call: TRBV11-2; j_call: TRBJ1-6; cdr3_aa: CASSFGQVEPLHF
cdr3_length: 12; v_call: TRBV20-1; j_call: TRBJ2-1; cdr3_aa: CSGASSYNEQFF
cdr3_length: 15; v_call: TRBV3-1; j_call: TRBJ1-2; cdr3_aa: CASSLRTGLTYGYTF
cdr3_length: 11; v_call: TRBV5-1; j_call: TRBJ2-1; cdr3_aa: CASSLMNEQFF
cdr3_length: 16; v_call: TRBV7-9; j_call: TRBJ2-2; cdr3_aa: CASSPWDRGLTGELFF
cdr3_length: 15; v_call: TRBV28; j_call: TRBJ2-2; cdr3_aa: CASSFQREGTGELFF
cdr3_length: 14; v_call: TRBV6-5; j_call: TRBJ1-6; cdr3_aa: CASSYTVGGGKAHF
cdr3_length: 13; v_call: TRBV20-1; j_call: TRBJ2-5; cdr3_aa: CSAPGQVGKTQYF
cdr3_length: 14; v_call: TRBV11-2; j_call: TRBJ2-1; cdr3_aa: CASSFRDRYNEQFF
cdr3_length: 15; v_call: TRBV11-2; j_call: TRBJ1-1; cdr3_aa: CASSLSWVRSTEAFF